The TCR beta chain under discussion was sequenced for a study of cytomegalovirus exposure and HLA in healthy donors. Overall study: Early released data comprised some 85 million unique TCRs from HLA-typed donors. Notes on the study in general: Roughly even sequencing depth across donors was the assumption behind the presence/absence analyses.

This clone has only one observation. Its antigen is unknown. The study ran its PCR with 60 Vbeta and 13 Jbeta primers. Only in-frame clones appear in the TCRdb table, and some are missing; sequencing was by immunoSEQ multiplex PCR. The table has some 90,000 clones, about 80% seen once. When sampled, the donors appeared nominally healthy, though they likely had unrecorded immune exposures. The clonotype was recovered from a man in his fifties in good health and CMV-seropositive. Sequenced sample: PBMCs.

The CDR3 protein is CASSGDRAINQPQHF. The CDR3 region has the DNA TGTGCCAGCAGTGGAGACAGGGCAATCAATCAGCCCCAGCATTTT. The rearrangement uses TRBV6-1 and TRBJ1-5; TRBD1 matches 7 bases. This CDR3 contains 15 residues. The J segment lost 3 bases and the V segment lost 4 bases, leaving 6 bases of the junction unmatched. The germline V gene encodes CDR1 MNHNS and CDR2 SASEGT.